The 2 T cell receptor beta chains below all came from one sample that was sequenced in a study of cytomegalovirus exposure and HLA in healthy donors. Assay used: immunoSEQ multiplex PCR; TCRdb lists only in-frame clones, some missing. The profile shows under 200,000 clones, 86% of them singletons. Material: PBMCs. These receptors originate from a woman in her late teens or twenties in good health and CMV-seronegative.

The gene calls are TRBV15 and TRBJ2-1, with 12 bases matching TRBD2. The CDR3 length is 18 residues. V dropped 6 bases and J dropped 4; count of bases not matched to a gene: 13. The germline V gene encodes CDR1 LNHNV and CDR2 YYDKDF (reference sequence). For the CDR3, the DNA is TGTGCCACCAGTCCTAACCTCCTTCTAGCGGGAGGGTACAATGAGCAGTTCTTC. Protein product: CATSPNLLLAGGYNEQFF.

The CDR3 protein is CASSLGGLASTDTQYF. DNA for the CDR3: TGTGCCAGCAGCTTGGGAGGGCTAGCGAGCACAGATACGCAGTATTTT. The rearrangement uses TRBV5-4 and TRBJ2-3, with TRBD2 as a possible D gene (6 bases). V lost 0 bases, J lost 0 bases, and 11 bases lay in between. Germline values: CDR1 SGHNT, CDR2 YYREEE (reference sequence). CDR3 length equals 16 residues.